The clone carrying this TCR beta chain was recorded a few times. Its cognate antigen is unknown. Subsequent to a culture period of under twelve days, CD4+ T cells were isolated. Participants were vaccinated with two doses of either the BNT162b2 or mRNA-1273 vaccine. Having tested negative for nucleocapsid antibodies, the vaccine recipients showed no prior SARS-CoV-2 infection. This table comes from immunoSEQ multiplex PCR, and its TCRdb copy is limited to in-frame clones, with some not included. Counted here are about 40,000 clones, around 73% occurring once; the ten biggest clones make up less than 9.5%. This entry comes from a study of vaccination effects on CD4 cells after COVID-19. Overall study results and limits: Marked clonal contraction was seen late after vaccination (in both infection- and vaccine-induced clones).

Germline V gives CDR1 SGHDN, CDR2 FVKESK. Germline trimming cut 4 bases from V and 6 bases from J; bases unmatched to any gene: 4. The CDR3 extends over 13 amino acids. This receptor was obtained from a human donor who received a COVID-19 vaccine. The source material was CD4+ T cells from PBMCs cultured without peptide, sampled after COVID-19 vaccination. The V and J genes are TRBV14 and TRBJ1-2, with TRBD1 matching 8 bases. CDR3 amino acids: CASSPQGADGYTF. The CDR3 DNA reads as TGTGCCAGCAGCCCTCAGGGGGCGGATGGCTACACCTTC.